What follows are 2 T cell receptor beta chains derived from one specimen sequenced in a study of T cell repertoires in cytomegalovirus infection. No antigen has been identified for these receptors. TCRdb recomputed calls from the reads with MiXCR, one row per CDR3 protein. The sample records approximately 910,000 distinct CDR3 sequences, roughly 31% being singletons. Material: cultured CD8+ T cells from PBMCs, obtained from culture after CMV antigen stimulation. The receptor source for this set is a human donor in good health (CMV status not recorded). Some clones in this sample may be carry-over from other donors' samples.

The chain has TRBV24-1 and TRBJ2-2, with D possibly being TRBD1 (6 bases). V was trimmed by 4 bases and J by 7 bases, leaving 12 bases between them. Germline V gene data show CDR1 as KGHDR and CDR2 as SFDVKD. The CDR3 sequence is 14 residues long. Here the CDR3 DNA reads TGTGCCACCAGTGACCCAGGGGACGGCGGGGAGCTGTTTTTT. This encodes CATSDPGDGGELFF.

This clonotype was picked up a small number of times. Here the CDR3 reads CASSQELTPRPNTEAFF. The CDR3 nucleotides read TGCGCCAGCAGCCAAGAACTCACCCCACGACCCAACACTGAAGCTTTCTTT. The chain has TRBV4-3 and TRBJ1-1; no reliable D call. Trimming took off 0 bases at V and 2 bases at J, with 16 bases between the two ends. The CDR3 covers 17 residues. Germline assignment: CDR1 LGHNA and CDR2 YSLEER.